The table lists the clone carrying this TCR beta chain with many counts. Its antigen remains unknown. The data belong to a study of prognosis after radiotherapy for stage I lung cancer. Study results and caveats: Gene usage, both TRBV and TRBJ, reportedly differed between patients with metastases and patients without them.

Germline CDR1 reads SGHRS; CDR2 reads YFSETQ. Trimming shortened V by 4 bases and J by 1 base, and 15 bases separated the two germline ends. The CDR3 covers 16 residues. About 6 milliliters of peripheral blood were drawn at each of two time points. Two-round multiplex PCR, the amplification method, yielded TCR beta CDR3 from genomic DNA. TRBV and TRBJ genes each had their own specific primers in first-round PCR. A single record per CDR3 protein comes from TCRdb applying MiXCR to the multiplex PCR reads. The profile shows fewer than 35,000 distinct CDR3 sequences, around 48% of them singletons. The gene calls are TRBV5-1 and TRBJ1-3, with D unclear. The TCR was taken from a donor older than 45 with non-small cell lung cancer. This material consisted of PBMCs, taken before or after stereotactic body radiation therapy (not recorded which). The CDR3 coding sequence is TGCGCCAGCAGCAAGGGCCTTTTGGAATCTGGAAACACCATATATTTT. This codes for CASSKGLLESGNTIYF. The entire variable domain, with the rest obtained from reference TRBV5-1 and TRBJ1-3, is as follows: KAGVTQTPRYLIKTRGQQVTLSCSPISGHRSVSWYQQTPGQGLQFLFEYFSETQRNKGNFPGRFSGRQFSNSRSEMNVSTLELGDSALYLCASSKGLLESGNTIYFGEGSWLTVV.